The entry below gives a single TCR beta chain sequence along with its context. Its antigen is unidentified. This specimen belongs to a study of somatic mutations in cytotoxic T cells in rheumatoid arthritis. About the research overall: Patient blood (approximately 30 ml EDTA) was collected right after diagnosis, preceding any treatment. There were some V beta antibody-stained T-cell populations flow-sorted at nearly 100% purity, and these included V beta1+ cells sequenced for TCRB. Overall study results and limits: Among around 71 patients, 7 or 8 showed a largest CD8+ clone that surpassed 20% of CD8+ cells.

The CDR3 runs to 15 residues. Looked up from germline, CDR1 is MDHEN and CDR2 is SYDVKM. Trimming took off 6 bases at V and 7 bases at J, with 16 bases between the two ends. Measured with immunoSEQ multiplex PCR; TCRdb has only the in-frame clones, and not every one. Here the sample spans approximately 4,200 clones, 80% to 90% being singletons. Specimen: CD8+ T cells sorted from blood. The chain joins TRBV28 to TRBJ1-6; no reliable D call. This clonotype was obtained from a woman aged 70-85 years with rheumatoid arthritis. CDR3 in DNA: TGTGCCAGCAGCCTCCCGGGGATCGGCAATTCACCCCTCCACTTT. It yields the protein CASSLPGIGNSPLHF.